This entry features one TCR beta chain sequence. These data come from a study of blood T cell repertoires in COVID-19. The overall study: Sites across the United States, Italy and Spain contributed samples from acute and convalescent COVID-19.

Some clones are missing from TCRdb's copy, which holds only in-frame ones; the method was immunoSEQ multiplex PCR. Of around 180,000 clones in the sample, 88% are singletons; the top ten hold 25% to 30%. CDR1 is MDHEN and CDR2 is SYDVKM in the germline V gene. This CDR3 comprises 14 residues. The V end lost 0 bases, the J end lost 9 bases, and 9 bases lay between the germline ends. The chain links TRBV28 to TRBJ1-6; D ambiguous. The sequence came from a man between 60 and 70 years old with acute or convalescent COVID-19. What was sequenced was peripheral blood. As DNA, the CDR3 is TGTGCCAGCAGTTTATGGGCAGTCCCTTCACCCCTCCACTTT. Protein sequence: CASSLWAVPSPLHF. Supplemented by reference TRBV28 and TRBJ1-6, the full variable domain reads DVKVTQSSRYLVKRTGEKVFLECVQDMDHENMFWYRQDPGLGLRLIYFSYDVKMKEKGDIPEGYSVSREKKERFSLILESASTNQTSMYLCASSLWAVPSPLHFGNGTRLTVT.